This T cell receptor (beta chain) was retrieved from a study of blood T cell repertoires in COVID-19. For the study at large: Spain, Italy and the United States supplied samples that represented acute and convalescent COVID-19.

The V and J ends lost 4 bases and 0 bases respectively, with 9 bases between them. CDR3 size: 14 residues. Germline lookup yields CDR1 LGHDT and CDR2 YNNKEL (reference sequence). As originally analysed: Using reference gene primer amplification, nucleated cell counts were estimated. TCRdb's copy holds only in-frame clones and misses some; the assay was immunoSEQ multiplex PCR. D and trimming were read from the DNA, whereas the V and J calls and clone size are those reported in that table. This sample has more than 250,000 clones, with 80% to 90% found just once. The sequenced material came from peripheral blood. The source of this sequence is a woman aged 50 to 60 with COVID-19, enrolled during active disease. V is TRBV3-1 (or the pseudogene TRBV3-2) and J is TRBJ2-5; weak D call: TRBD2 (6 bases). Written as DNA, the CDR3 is TGTGCCAGCAGCCGCGGGGACTACCAAGAGACCCAGTACTTC. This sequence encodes CASSRGDYQETQYF.